This T cell receptor beta chain was profiled in a study of T cell responses to AZD1222 COVID-19 vaccine. Notes on the study in general: Spike-specific TCR breadth and depth were elevated following two AZD1222 doses. Donors, mostly white British, included more females; clonal diversity was possibly underestimated.

With regard to this clone: Its matching antigen is unknown.

J gave up 6 bases and V 10 bases, and 10 bases lay outside the gene matches. This CDR3 is 15 amino acids long. Germline CDR1 reads ENHRY; CDR2 reads SYGVKD. Assay used: immunoSEQ multiplex PCR; TCRdb lists only in-frame clones, some missing. The sample carries 100,000 to 120,000 clones, roughly 90% recorded once. The receptor comes from an adult who received the AZD1222 COVID-19 vaccine. Source: peripheral blood, taken 28 days after the second AZD1222 dose. The V call is TRBV10-3, the J call TRBJ2-1; 12 bases agree with TRBD2. For the CDR3, the DNA is TGTGCCACTCTAGCGGGGGGGCCCCCTTTCAATGAGCAGTTCTTC. It yields the protein CATLAGGPPFNEQFF.